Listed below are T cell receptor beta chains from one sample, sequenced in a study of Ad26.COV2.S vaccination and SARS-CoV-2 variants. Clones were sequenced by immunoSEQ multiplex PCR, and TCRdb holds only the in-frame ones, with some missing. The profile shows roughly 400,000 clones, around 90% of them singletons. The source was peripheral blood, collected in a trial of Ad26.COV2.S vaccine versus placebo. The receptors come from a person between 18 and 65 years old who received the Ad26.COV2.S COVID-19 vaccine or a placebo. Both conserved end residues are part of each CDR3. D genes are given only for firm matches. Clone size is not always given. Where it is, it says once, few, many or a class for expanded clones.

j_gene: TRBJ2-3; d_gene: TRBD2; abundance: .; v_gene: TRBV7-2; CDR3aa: CASSLVSGSIDTQYF; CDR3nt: TGTGCCAGCAGCTTAGTTAGCGGGAGTATAGATACGCAGTATTTT
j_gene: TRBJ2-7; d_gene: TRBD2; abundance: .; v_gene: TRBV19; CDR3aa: CASSIFSGRRYEQYF; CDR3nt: TGTGCCAGTAGTATCTTTAGCGGGAGGCGCTACGAGCAGTACTTC
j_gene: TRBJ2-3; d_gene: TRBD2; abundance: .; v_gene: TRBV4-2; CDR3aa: CASSQETSVSTDTQYF; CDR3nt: TGTGCCAGCAGCCAAGAGACTAGCGTAAGCACAGATACGCAGTATTTT
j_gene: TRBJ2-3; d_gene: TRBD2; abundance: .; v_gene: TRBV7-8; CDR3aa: CASSLVGRALGDTQYF; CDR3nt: TGTGCCAGCAGCTTAGTCGGGAGGGCCTTAGGAGATACGCAGTATTTT
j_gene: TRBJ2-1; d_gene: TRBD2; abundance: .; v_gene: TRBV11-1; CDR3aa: CASSLVVSLAGNEQFF; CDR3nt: TGTGCCAGCAGCTTAGTAGTTAGTCTAGCGGGGAATGAGCAGTTCTTC
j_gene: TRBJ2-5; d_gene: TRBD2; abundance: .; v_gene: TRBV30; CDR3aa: CAWSGATGLAVTQETQYF; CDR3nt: TGTGCCTGGAGTGGCGCTACCGGGCTAGCGGTTACCCAAGAGACCCAGTACTTC
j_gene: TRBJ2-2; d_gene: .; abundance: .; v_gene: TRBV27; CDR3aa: CASSSPVGVNTGELFF; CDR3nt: TGTGCCAGCAGTTCCCCCGTGGGGGTGAACACCGGGGAGCTGTTTTTT
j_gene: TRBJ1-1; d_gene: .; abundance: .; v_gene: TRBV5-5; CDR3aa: CASSLVDRNTEAFF; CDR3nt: TGTGCCAGCAGCTTGGTCGACCGGAACACTGAAGCTTTCTTT
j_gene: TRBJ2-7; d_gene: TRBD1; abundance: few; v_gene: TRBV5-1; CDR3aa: CASKQDREEYEQYF; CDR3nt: TGCGCCAGCAAGCAGGACAGGGAAGAGTACGAGCAGTACTTC
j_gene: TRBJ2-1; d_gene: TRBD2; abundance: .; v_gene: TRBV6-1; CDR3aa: CASSEWTSTWEQFF; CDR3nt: TGTGCCAGCAGTGAATGGACTAGCACCTGGGAGCAGTTCTTC
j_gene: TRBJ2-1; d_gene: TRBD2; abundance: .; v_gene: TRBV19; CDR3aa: CASSDQTAPGLAPYNEQFF; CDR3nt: TGTGCCAGTAGTGACCAGACAGCACCGGGACTAGCGCCCTACAATGAGCAGTTCTTC
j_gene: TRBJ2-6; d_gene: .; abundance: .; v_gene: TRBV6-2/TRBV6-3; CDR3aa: CASSKTGPGANVLTF; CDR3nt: TGTGCCAGCAGTAAAACAGGCCCCGGGGCCAACGTCCTGACTTTC
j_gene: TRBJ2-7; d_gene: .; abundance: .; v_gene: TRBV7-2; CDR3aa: CASSSPQGGYEQYF; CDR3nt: TGTGCCAGCAGTTCACCCCAGGGGGGCTACGAGCAGTACTTC
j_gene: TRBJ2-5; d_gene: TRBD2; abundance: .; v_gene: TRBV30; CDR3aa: CAWSETSGRAGTQYF; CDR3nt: TGTGCCTGGAGTGAGACTAGCGGGAGGGCGGGGACCCAGTACTTC
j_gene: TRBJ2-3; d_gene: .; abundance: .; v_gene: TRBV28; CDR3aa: CASSTHRGSGTDTQYF; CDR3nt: TGTGCCAGCAGTACTCATCGGGGGAGTGGCACAGATACGCAGTATTTT
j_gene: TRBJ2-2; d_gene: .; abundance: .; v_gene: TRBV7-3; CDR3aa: CATPGIFAGELFF; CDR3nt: TGTGCCACTCCAGGGATCTTCGCCGGGGAGCTGTTTTTT
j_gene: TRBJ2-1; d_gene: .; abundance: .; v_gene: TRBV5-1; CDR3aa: CASSLAQGNEQFF; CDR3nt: TGCGCCAGCAGCTTGGCCCAGGGGAATGAGCAGTTCTTC
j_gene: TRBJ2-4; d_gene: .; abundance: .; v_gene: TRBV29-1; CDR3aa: CSVDRLNIQYF; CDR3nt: TGCAGCGTTGACAGGTTAAACATTCAGTACTTC
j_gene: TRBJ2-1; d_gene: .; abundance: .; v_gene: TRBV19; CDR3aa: CASSPLAAGNEQFF; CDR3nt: TGTGCCAGTAGTCCATTAGCGGCGGGGAATGAGCAGTTCTTC
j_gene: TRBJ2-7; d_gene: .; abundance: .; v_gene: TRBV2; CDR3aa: CASGNMGYEQYF; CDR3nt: TGTGCCAGCGGTAATATGGGCTACGAGCAGTACTTC
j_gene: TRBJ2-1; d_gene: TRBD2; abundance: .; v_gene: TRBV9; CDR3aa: CASSGGGANEQFF; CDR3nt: TGTGCCAGCAGCGGCGGGGGGGCTAATGAGCAGTTCTTC
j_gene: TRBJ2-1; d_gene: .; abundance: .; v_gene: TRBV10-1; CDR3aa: CASSAGNEQFF; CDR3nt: TGCGCCAGCAGTGCTGGGAATGAGCAGTTCTTC
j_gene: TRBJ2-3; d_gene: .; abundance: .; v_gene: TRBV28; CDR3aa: CASSVFRGSTDTQYF; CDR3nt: TGTGCCAGCAGCGTATTCAGGGGCAGCACAGATACGCAGTATTTT
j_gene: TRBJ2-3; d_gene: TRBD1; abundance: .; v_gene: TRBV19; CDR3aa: CASNRAGGITDTQYF; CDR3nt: TGTGCCAGTAATCGGGCAGGGGGAATCACAGATACGCAGTATTTT
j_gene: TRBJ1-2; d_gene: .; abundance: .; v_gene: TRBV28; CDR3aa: CASSLTGGYGYTF; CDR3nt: TGTGCCAGCAGTTTGACAGGAGGCTATGGCTACACCTTC
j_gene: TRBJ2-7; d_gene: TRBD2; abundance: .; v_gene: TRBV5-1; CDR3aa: CASSPGLAASSYEQYF; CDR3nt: TGCGCCAGCAGCCCCGGACTAGCGGCAAGCTCCTACGAGCAGTACTTC
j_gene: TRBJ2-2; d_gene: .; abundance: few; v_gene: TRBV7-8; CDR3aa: CASSLQGLGTGELFF; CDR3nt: TGTGCCAGCAGCTTACAGGGGCTAGGTACCGGGGAGCTGTTTTTT
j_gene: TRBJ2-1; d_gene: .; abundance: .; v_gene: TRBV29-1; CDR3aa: CSVAALSGYNEQFF; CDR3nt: TGCAGCGTCGCGGCACTATCCGGGTACAATGAGCAGTTCTTC
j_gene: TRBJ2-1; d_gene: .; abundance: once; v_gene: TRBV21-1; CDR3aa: CASNPGSSYNEQFF; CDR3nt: TGTGCCAGCAACCCGGGATCCTCCTACAATGAGCAGTTCTTC
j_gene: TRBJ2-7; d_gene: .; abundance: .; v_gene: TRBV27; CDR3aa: CASSFSYGSPEDYEQYF; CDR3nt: TGTGCCAGCAGTTTCTCGTATGGCTCCCCGGAGGACTACGAGCAGTACTTC
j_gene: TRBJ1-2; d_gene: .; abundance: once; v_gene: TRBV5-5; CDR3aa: CASRLQGNYGYTF; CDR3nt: TGTGCCAGCAGGCTACAGGGCAACTATGGCTACACCTTC
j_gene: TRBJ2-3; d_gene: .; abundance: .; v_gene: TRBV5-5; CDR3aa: CASSITDTQYF; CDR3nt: TGTGCCAGCAGCATAACAGATACGCAGTATTTT
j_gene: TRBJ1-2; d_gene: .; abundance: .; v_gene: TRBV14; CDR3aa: CASSQGYGGIYGYTF; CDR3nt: TGTGCCAGCAGCCAAGGATACGGAGGGATCTATGGCTACACCTTC
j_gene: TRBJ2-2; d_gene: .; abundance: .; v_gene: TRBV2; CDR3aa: CASSVPWRDTGELFF; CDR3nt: TGTGCCAGCAGTGTCCCTTGGAGGGACACCGGGGAGCTGTTTTTT
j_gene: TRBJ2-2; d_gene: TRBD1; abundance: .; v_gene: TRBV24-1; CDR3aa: CATSVTGTGELFF; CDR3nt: TGTGCCACCAGTGTGACAGGGACCGGGGAGCTGTTTTTT
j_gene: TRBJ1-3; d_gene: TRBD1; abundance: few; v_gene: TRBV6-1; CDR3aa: CASSDRTGVDTIYF; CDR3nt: TGTGCCAGCAGTGACCGGACAGGAGTCGACACCATATATTTT
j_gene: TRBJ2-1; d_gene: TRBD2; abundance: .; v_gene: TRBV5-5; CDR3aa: CASSLGLARNEQFF; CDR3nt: TGTGCCAGCAGTCTCGGACTAGCGCGCAATGAGCAGTTCTTC
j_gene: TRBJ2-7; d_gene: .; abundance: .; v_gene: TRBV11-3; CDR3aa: CASSRGDEQYF; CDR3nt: TGTGCCAGCAGCCGAGGAGACGAGCAGTACTTC
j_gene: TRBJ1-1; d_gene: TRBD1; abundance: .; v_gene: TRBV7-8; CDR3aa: CASSHNWEGAQAFF; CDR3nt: TGTGCCAGCAGCCACAACTGGGAGGGGGCGCAGGCTTTCTTT
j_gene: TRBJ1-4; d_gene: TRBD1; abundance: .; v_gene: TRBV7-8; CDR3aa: CASSPRRGWLEKLFF; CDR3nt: TGTGCCAGCAGCCCGCGCAGGGGGTGGCTTGAAAAACTGTTTTTT